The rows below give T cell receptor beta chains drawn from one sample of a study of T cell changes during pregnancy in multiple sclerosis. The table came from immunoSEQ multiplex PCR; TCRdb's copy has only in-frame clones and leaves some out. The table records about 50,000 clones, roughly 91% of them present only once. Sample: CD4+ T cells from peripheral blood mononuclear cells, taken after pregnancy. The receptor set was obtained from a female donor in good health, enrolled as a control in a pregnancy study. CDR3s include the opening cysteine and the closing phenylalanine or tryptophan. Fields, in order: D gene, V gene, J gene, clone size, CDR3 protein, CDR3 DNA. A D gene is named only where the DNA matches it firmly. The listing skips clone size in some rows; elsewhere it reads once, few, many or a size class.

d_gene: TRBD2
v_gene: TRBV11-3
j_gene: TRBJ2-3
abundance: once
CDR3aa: CASSLGLAGGPTDTQYF
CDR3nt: TGTGCCAGCAGCCTGGGACTAGCGGGAGGGCCCACAGATACGCAGTATTTT

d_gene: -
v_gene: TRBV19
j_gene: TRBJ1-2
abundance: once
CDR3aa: CASSISGRQGHGYTF
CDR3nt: TGTGCCAGTAGTATCTCAGGACGTCAGGGCCACGGCTACACCTTC

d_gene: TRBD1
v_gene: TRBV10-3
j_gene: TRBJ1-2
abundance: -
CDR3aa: CAISATGSNYDYTF
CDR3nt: TGTGCCATCAGTGCGACAGGGAGTAACTATGACTACACCTTC

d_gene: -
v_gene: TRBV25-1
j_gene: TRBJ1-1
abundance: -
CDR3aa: CASSELSGSTEAFF
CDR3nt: TGTGCCAGCAGTGAATTATCGGGGAGCACTGAAGCTTTCTTT

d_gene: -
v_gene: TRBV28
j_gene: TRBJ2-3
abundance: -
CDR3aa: CASGGTQHQDTQYF
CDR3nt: TGTGCCAGCGGGGGGACTCAGCATCAGGATACGCAGTATTTT

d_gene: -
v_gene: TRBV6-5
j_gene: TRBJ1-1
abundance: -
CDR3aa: CASSYSIVQGTEAFF
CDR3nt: TGTGCCAGCAGTTACTCGATCGTTCAGGGCACTGAAGCTTTCTTT

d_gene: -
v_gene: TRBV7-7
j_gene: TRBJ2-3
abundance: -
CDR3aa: CAVSRPGTDTQYF
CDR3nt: TGTGCCGTATCTCGCCCAGGGACAGATACGCAGTATTTT

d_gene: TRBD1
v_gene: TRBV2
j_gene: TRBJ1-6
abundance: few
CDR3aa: CASSGQGGSDSPLHF
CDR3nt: TGTGCCAGCAGCGGACAGGGCGGCTCCGATTCACCCCTCCACTTT

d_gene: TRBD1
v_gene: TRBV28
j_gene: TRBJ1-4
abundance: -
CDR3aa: CASSSGGATNEKLFF
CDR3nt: TGTGCCAGCAGTTCAGGGGGCGCGACTAATGAAAAACTGTTTTTT

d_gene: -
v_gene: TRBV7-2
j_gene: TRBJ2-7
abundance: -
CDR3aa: CASSKSGYEQYF
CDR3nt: TGTGCCAGCTCTAAGTCGGGGTACGAGCAGTACTTC

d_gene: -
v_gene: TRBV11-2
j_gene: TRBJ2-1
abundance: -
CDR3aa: CASSTRIDRDPGGPLEQFF
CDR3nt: TGTGCCAGCAGCACCCGAATCGACAGGGATCCGGGAGGGCCACTTGAGCAGTTCTTC

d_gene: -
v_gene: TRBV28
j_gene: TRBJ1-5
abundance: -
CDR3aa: CASSAPRMVSNQPQHF
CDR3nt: TGTGCCAGCAGTGCCCCTAGGATGGTAAGCAATCAGCCCCAGCATTTT

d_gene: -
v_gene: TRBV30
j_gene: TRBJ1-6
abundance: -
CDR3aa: CAWTGYLKNSPLHF
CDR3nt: TGTGCCTGGACAGGCTACTTGAAAAATTCACCCCTCCACTTT

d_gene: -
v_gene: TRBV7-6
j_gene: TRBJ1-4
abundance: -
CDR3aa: CASSSGQGPNEKLFF
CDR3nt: TGTGCCAGCAGCTCTGGCCAGGGTCCTAATGAAAAACTGTTTTTT

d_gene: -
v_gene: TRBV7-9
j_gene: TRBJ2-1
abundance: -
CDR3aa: CASSPLGAGDNEQFF
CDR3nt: TGTGCCAGCAGCCCCCTGGGGGCGGGGGACAATGAGCAGTTCTTC

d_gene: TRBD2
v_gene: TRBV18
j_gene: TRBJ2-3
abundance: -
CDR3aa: CASSPWTSGGFSTDTQYF
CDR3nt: TGTGCCAGCTCACCGTGGACTAGCGGGGGGTTTAGCACAGATACGCAGTATTTT

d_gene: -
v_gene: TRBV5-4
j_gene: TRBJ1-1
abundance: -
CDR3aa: CASSLPGMNTEAFF
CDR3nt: TGTGCCAGCAGCTTGCCAGGCATGAACACTGAAGCTTTCTTT

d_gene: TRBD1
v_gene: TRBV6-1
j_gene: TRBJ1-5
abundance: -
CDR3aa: CASSEAGGYNQPQHF
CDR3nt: TGTGCCAGCAGTGAGGCAGGGGGCTACAATCAGCCCCAGCATTTT

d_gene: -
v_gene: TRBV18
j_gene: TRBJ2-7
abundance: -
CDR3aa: CASSPGRSYEQYF
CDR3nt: TGTGCCAGCTCACCAGGGCGCTCCTACGAGCAGTACTTC

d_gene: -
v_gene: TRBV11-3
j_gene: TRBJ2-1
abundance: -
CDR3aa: CASSHLASSYNEQFF
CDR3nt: TGTGCCAGCAGTCACCTAGCGAGCTCCTACAATGAGCAGTTCTTC

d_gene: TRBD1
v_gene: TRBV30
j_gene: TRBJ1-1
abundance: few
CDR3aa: CAWETGRLAFF
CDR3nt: TGTGCCTGGGAGACAGGGAGGTTGGCTTTCTTT

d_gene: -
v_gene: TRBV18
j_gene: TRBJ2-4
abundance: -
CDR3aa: CASSPPSNKNIQYF
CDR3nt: TGTGCCAGCTCACCACCGTCAAACAAGAACATTCAGTACTTC

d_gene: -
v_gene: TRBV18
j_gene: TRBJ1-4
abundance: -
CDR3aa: CASSTGPREKLFF
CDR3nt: TGTGCCAGCTCCACAGGTCCCCGGGAAAAACTGTTTTTT

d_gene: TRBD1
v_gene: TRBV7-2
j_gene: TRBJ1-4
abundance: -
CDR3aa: CASSLAGTGLIKGEKLFF
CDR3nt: TGTGCCAGCAGCTTGGCCGGGACAGGGCTCATAAAGGGGGAAAAACTGTTTTTT

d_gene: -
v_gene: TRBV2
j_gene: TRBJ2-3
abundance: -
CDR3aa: CASMRENSDTQYF
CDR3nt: TGTGCCAGCATGCGGGAAAACTCAGATACGCAGTATTTT

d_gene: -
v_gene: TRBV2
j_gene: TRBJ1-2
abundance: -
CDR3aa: CASSENSYGYTF
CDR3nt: TGTGCCAGCAGTGAAAACAGCTATGGCTACACCTTC

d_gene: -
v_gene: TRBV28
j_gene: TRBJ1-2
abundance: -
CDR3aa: CASSLTGGYGYTF
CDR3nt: TGTGCCAGCAGTTTAACGGGGGGCTATGGCTACACCTTC

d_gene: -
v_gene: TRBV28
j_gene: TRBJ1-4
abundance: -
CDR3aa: CASSLVGAGGEKLFF
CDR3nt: TGTGCCAGCAGTTTAGTCGGGGCGGGAGGTGAAAAACTGTTTTTT

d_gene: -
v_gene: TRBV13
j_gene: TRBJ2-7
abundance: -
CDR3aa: CASSSRHTKNPYEQYF
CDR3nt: TGTGCCAGCAGCTCCCGACATACAAAGAATCCCTACGAGCAGTACTTC

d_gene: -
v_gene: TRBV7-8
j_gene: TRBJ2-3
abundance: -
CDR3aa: CASSLARALPTDTQYF
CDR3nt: TGTGCCAGCAGCTTGGCGCGGGCGCTACCCACAGATACGCAGTATTTT

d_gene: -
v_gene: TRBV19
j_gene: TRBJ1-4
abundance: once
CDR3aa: CASSISSASNEKLFF
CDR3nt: TGTGCCAGTAGTATCTCGAGTGCATCTAATGAAAAACTGTTTTTT

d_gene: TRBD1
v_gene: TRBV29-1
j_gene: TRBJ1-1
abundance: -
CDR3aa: CSAATGVDTEAFF
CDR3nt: TGCAGCGCTGCGACAGGGGTGGACACTGAAGCTTTCTTT

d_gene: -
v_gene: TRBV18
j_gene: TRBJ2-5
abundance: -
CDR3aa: CASSPRGGETQYF
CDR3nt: TGTGCCAGCTCACCACGGGGCGGAGAGACCCAGTACTTC

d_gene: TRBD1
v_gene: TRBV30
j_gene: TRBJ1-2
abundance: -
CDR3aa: CAWSVRGPGGYTF
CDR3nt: TGTGCCTGGAGTGTAAGGGGGCCGGGTGGCTACACCTTC

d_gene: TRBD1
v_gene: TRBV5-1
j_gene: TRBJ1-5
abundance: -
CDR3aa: CASSGRLQGANQPQHF
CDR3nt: TGCGCCAGCAGCGGCCGCCTACAGGGGGCCAATCAGCCCCAGCATTTT

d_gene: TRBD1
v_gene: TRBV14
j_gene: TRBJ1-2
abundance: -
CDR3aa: CASSAKQGSGYTF
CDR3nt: TGTGCCAGCAGCGCTAAACAGGGGAGCGGCTACACCTTC

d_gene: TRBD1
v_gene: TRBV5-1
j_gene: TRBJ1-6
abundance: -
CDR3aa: CASSQLPGTGESPLHF
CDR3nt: TGCGCCAGCAGCCAACTACCGGGGACAGGGGAATCACCCCTCCACTTT

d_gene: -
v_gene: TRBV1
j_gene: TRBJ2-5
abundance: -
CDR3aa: CTSSQDHRGIPGGTQYF
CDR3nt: TGCACCAGCAGCCAAGATCACCGGGGGATCCCTGGCGGGACCCAGTACTTC

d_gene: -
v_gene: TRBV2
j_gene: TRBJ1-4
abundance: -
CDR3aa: CASSALATNEKLFF
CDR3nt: TGTGCCAGCAGTGCCCTCGCAACTAATGAAAAACTGTTTTTT

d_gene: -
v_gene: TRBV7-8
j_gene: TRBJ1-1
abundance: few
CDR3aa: CASSRGGNTEAFF
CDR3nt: TGTGCCAGCAGCCGCGGAGGGAACACTGAAGCTTTCTTT

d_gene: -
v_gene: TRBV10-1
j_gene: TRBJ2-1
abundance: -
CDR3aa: CASSGASGVQEQFF
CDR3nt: TGCGCCAGCAGTGGGGCCTCGGGGGTCCAAGAGCAGTTCTTC

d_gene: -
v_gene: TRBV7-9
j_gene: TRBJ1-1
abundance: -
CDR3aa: CASSLVGYTEAFF
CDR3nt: TGTGCCAGCAGCTTAGTCGGGTACACTGAAGCTTTCTTT